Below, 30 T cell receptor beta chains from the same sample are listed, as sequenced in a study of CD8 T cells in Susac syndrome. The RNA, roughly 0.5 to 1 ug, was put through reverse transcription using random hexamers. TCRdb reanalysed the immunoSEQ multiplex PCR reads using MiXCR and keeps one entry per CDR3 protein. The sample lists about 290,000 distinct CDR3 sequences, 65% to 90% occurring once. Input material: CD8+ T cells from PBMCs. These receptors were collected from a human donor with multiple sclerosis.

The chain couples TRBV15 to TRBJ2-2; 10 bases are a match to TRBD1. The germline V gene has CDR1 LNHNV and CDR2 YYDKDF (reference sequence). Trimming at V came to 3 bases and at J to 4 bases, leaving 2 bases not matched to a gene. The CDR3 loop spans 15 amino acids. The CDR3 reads CATSSRDRGTGELFF. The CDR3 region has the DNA TGTGCCACCAGCAGCCGGGACAGGGGCACCGGGGAGCTGTTTTTT.

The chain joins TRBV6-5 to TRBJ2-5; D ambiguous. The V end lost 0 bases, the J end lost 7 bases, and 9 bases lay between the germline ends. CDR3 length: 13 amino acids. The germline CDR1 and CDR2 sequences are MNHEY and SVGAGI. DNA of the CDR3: TGTGCCAGCAGTTACTCGAACCGAGGGACCCAGTACTTC. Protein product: CASSYSNRGTQYF.

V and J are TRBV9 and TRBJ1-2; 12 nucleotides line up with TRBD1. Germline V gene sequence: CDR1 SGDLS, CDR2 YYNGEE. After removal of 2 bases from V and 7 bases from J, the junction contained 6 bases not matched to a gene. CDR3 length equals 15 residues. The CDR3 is CASSVGTGGPSGYTF. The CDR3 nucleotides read TGTGCCAGCAGCGTCGGGACAGGGGGCCCGAGTGGCTACACCTTC.

The chain's CDR3 is CASSSGTSGAHYNEQFF. The CDR3 nucleotides are TGTGCCAGCAGCTCAGGGACTAGCGGAGCGCACTACAATGAGCAGTTCTTC. The chain has TRBV7-9 and TRBJ2-1; 11 nucleotides agree with TRBD2. The J segment lost 3 bases and the V segment lost 4 bases, leaving 8 bases of the junction unmatched. This CDR3 is built from 17 residues. Germline CDR1 reads SEHNR; CDR2 reads FQNEAQ (reference sequence).

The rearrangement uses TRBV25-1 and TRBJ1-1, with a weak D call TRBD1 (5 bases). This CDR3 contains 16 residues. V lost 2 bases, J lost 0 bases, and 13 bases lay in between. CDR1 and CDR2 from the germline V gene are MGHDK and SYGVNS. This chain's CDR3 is CASSEIDLTVNTEAFF. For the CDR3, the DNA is TGTGCCAGCAGTGAAATCGACTTGACAGTGAACACTGAAGCTTTCTTT.

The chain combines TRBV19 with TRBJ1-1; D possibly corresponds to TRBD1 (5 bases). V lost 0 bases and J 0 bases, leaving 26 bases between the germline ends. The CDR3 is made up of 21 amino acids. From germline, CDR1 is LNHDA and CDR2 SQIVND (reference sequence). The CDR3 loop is CASSIDLFSARYGTVNTEAFF. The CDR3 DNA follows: TGTGCCAGTAGTATAGATCTATTCTCCGCCCGGTACGGGACGGTGAACACTGAAGCTTTCTTT.

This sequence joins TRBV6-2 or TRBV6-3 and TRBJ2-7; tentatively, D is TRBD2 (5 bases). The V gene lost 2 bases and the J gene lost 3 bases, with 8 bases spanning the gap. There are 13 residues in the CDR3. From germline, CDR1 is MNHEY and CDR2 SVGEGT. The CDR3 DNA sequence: TGTGCCAGCAGTTACGGGAGAGTCTACGAGCAGTACTTC. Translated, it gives CASSYGRVYEQYF.

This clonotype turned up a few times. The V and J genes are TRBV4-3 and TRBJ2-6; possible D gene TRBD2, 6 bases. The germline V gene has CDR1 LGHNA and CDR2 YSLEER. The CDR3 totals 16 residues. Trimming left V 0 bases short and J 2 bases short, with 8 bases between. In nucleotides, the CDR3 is TGCGCCAGCAGCCAAGATCGACTAGCTGGGGCCAACGTCCTGACTTTC. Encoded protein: CASSQDRLAGANVLTF.

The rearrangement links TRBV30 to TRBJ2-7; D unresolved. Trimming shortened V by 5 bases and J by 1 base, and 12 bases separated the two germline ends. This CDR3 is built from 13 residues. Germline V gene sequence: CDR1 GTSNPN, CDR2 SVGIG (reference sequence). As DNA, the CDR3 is TGTGCCTGGTTCGGATCTCCTTCCTACGAGCAGTACTTC. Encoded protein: CAWFGSPSYEQYF.

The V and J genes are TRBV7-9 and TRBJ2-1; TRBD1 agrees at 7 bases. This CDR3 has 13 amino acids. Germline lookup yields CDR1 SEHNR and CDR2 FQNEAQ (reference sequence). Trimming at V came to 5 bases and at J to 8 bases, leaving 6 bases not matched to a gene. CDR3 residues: CASSLQGLDEQFF. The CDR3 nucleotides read TGTGCCAGCAGCCTACAGGGGTTGGATGAGCAGTTCTTC.

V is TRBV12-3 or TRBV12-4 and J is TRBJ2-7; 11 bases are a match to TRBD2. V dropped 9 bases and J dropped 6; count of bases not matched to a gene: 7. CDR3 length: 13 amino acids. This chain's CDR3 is CARAGTSGGEQYF. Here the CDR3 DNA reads TGTGCCAGAGCCGGGACTAGCGGAGGCGAGCAGTACTTC.

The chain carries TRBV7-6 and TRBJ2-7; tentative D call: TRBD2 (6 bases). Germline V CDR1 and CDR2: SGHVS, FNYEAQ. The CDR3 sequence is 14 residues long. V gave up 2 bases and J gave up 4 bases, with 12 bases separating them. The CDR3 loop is CASSLQGGTYEQYF. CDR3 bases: TGTGCCAGCAGCTTACAGGGCGGGACGTACGAGCAGTACTTC.

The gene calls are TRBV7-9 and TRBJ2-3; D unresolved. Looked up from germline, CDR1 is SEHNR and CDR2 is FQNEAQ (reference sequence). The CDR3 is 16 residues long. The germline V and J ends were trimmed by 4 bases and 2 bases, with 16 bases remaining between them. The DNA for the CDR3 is TGTGCCAGCAGCTCTTCAAGCGCGTATTACACAGATACGCAGTATTTT. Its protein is CASSSSSAYYTDTQYF.

Here the CDR3 reads CASSQGDRGFTNEKLFF. The CDR3 coding sequence is TGCGCCAGCAGCCAGGGGGACAGGGGATTCACTAATGAAAAACTGTTTTTT. The chain is built from TRBV4-3 and TRBJ1-4; 10 nucleotides align to TRBD1. This CDR3 has 17 residues. The trim removed 3 bases at V and 2 bases at J, leaving 6 bases unmatched. The V gene's germline CDR1 is LGHNA and CDR2 YSLEER.

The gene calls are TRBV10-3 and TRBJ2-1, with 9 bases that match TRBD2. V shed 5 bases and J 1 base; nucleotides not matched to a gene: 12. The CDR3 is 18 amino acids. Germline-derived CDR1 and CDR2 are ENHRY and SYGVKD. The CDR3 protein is CAISLPPIAGASYNEQFF. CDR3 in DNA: TGTGCCATCAGTCTGCCCCCTATAGCGGGAGCTTCCTACAATGAGCAGTTCTTC.

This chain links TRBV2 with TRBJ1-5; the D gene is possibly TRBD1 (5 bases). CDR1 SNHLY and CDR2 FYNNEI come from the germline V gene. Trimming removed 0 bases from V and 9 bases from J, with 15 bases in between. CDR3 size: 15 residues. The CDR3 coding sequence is TGTGCCAGCAGTGAAGCTTATAAGGGGACCGTGCCCCAGCATTTT. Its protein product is CASSEAYKGTVPQHF.

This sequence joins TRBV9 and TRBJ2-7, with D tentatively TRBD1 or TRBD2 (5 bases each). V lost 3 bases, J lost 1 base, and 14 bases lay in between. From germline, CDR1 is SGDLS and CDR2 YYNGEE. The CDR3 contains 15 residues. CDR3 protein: CASSDPGTASYEQYF. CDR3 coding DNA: TGTGCCAGCAGCGACCCCGGGACGGCTTCCTACGAGCAGTACTTC.

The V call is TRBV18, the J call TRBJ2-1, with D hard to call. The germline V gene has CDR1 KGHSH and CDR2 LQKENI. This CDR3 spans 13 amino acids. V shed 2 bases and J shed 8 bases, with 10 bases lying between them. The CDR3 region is CASSPYSHHEQFF. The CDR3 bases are TGTGCCAGCTCACCATATAGCCATCATGAGCAGTTCTTC.

This chain's CDR3 is CSARDLETASLYEQYF. In nucleotides, the CDR3 is TGCAGTGCTAGAGATCTAGAGACCGCTTCCCTCTACGAGCAGTACTTC. The chain links TRBV20-1 to TRBJ2-7; D not resolved. The CDR3 has 16 amino acids. With 0 bases removed from V and 3 bases from J, the gap between germline ends came to 18 bases. CDR1 DFQATT and CDR2 SNEGSKA come from the germline V gene (reference sequence).

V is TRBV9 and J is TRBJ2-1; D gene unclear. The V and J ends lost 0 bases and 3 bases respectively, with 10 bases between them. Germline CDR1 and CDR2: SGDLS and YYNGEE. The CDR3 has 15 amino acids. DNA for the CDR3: TGTGCCAGCAGCGTAGACTTGGGCCTCTACAATGAGCAGTTCTTC. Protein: CASSVDLGLYNEQFF. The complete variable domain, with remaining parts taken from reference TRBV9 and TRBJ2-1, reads DSGVTQTPKHLITATGQRVTLRCSPRSGDLSVYWYQQSLDQGLQFLIQYYNGEERAKGNILERFSAQQFPDLHSELNLSSLELGDSALYFCASSVDLGLYNEQFFGPGTRLTVL.

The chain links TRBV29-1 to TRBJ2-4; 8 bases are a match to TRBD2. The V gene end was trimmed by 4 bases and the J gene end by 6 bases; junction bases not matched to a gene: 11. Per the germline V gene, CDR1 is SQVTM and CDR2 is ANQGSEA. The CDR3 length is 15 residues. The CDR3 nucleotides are TGCAGCGTTGCTGGCGGGGGGAAGAGGCGAAACATTCAGTACTTC. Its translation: CSVAGGGKRRNIQYF.

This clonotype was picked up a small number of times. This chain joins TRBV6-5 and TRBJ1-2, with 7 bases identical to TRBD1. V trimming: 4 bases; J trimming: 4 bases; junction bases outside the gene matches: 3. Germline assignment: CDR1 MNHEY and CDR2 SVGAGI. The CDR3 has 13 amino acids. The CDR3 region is CASSSGQSYGYTF. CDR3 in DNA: TGTGCCAGCAGTTCGGGACAGAGCTATGGCTACACCTTC.

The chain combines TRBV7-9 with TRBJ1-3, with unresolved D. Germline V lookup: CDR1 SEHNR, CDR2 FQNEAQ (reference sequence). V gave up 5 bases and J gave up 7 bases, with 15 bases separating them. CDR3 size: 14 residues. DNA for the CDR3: TGTGCCAGCAGCCAGCTCATTGATCGGAACACCATATATTTT. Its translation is CASSQLIDRNTIYF.

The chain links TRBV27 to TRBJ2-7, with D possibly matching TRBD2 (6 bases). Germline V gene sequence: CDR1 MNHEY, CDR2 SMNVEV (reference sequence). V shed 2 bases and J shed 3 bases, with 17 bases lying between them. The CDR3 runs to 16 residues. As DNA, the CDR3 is TGTGCCAGCAGTTTACTCTATAGCGGATCCGACTACGAGCAGTACTTC. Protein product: CASSLLYSGSDYEQYF.

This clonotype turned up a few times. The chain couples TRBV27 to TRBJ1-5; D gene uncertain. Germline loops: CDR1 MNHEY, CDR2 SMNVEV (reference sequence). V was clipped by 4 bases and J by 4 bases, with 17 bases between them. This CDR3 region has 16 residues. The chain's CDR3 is CASSYIPVTDNQPQHF. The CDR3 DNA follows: TGTGCCAGCAGTTATATCCCAGTCACTGATAATCAGCCCCAGCATTTT.

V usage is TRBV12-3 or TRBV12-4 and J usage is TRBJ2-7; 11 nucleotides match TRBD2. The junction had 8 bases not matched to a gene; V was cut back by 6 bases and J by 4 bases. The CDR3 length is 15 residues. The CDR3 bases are TGTGCCAGCAGCCCACCCAGACTAGCGGGATACGAGCAGTACTTC. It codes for CASSPPRLAGYEQYF.

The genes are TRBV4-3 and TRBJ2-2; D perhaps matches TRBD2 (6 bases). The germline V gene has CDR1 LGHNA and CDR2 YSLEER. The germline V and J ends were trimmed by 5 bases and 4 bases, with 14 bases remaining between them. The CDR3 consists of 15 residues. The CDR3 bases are TGCGCCAGCAGCGATCGGAAGGGAGGCACCGGGGAGCTGTTTTTT. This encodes CASSDRKGGTGELFF.

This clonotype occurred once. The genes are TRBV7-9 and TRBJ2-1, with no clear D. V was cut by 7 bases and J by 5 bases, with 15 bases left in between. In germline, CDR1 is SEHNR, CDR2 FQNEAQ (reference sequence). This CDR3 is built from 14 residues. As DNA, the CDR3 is TGTGCCAGCACCCAAGACTGGAGAGACAATGAGCAGTTCTTC. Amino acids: CASTQDWRDNEQFF.

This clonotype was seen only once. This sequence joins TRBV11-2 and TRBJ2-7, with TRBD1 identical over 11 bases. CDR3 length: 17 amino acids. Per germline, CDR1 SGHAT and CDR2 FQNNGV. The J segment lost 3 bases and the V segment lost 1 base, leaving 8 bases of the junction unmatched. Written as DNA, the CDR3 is TGTGCCAGCAGCTTAGGGACAGGGGGCGAAAGAAGCTACGAGCAGTACTTC. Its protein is CASSLGTGGERSYEQYF.

In nucleotides, the CDR3 is TGCGCCAGCAGCTTGACTTACTCCTACAATGAGCAGTTCTTC. It specifies CASSLTYSYNEQFF. The V and J genes are TRBV5-1 and TRBJ2-1, with D uncertain. The CDR3 consists of 14 residues. Per germline, CDR1 SGHRS and CDR2 YFSETQ. The germline V and J ends were trimmed by 1 base and 0 bases, with 5 bases remaining between them.